The 3 T cell receptor beta chains below come from one sample, sequenced in a study of blood T cell repertoires in COVID-19. The protocol was immunoSEQ multiplex PCR, while the TCRdb copy is restricted to in-frame clones and leaves out a portion. This table has 99,000 or so clones, roughly 76% appearing once. Sequencing was carried out using peripheral blood. All receptors come from a woman aged 70-85 years with acute or convalescent COVID-19.

The genes are TRBV30 and TRBJ1-5, with a possible D match to TRBD1 (6 bases). Germline values: CDR1 GTSNPN, CDR2 SVGIG (reference sequence). The CDR3 is made up of 14 amino acids. The germline V and J ends were trimmed by 3 bases and 0 bases, with 9 bases remaining between them. CDR3 amino acids: CAWSIQGSNQPQHF. In DNA, the CDR3 is TGTGCCTGGAGCATACAGGGTAGCAATCAGCCCCAGCATTTT.

The chain carries TRBV10-2 and TRBJ2-1; 14 bases align to TRBD2. The V and J ends lost 6 bases and 0 bases, in that order; junction bases with no gene match: 7. CDR1 and CDR2 (germline): WSHSY, SAAADI. CDR3 length: 18 amino acids. CDR3 protein: CASRPTSGGASSYNEQFF. The CDR3 DNA is TGCGCCAGCAGGCCGACTAGCGGGGGGGCCAGCTCCTACAATGAGCAGTTCTTC.

This chain joins TRBV7-2 and TRBJ2-7; 8 bases line up with TRBD2. This CDR3 contains 15 residues. V trimming: 5 bases; J trimming: 3 bases; junction bases outside the gene matches: 9. Germline V gene sequence: CDR1 SGHTA, CDR2 FQGNSA. DNA of the CDR3: TGTGCCAGCAGCCCTGACGGACTAGCCAGCTACGAGCAGTACTTC. It codes for CASSPDGLASYEQYF.